A selection of T cell receptor beta chains follows, all from one sample in a study of blood T cell repertoires in COVID-19. Sequencing used immunoSEQ multiplex PCR; TCRdb keeps in-frame clones, though not all of them. The sample consists of 200,000 to 300,000 clones, 88% of them appearing once. The sequencing sample was made of peripheral blood. The receptors shown here come from a woman aged 25 to 45 with COVID-19, enrolled during active disease. CDR3s include the opening cysteine and the closing phenylalanine or tryptophan. A D gene is named only where the DNA matches it firmly. Clone size is stated in some rows and not others, as once, few, many or a class when expanded.

d_call	j_call	clone_size	v_call	cdr3_nt	cdr3_aa
-	TRBJ2-3	-	TRBV6-2/TRBV6-3	TGTGCCAGCAGTTACTCGAGGTTAACAGATACGCAGTATTTT	CASSYSRLTDTQYF
-	TRBJ1-1	once	TRBV23-1	TGCGCCAGCAGTCAACCGGGACACCTGAACACTGAAGCTTTCTTT	CASSQPGHLNTEAFF
TRBD2	TRBJ2-5	-	TRBV4-1	TGCGCCAGCAGCCAAGAAGGTGGACTAGGGTCGGTAAAGACCCAGTACTTC	CASSQEGGLGSVKTQYF
-	TRBJ2-2	-	TRBV27	TGTGCCAGCAGTCCCCGCTACGGGGAGCTGTTTTTT	CASSPRYGELFF
-	TRBJ1-5	once	TRBV7-2	TGTGCCAGCAGCTTAGTGGGGGGGCCCTATAGCAATCAGCCCCAGCATTTT	CASSLVGGPYSNQPQHF
-	TRBJ2-1	-	TRBV6-2/TRBV6-3	TGTGCCAGCAGTTACAGGGGGGGAGGGCTTCACGATTACAATGAGCAGTTCTTC	CASSYRGGGLHDYNEQFF
TRBD1	TRBJ1-1	-	TRBV7-2	TGTGCCAGCAGCTCGGGACAGGGGGACACTGAAGCTTTCTTT	CASSSGQGDTEAFF
TRBD2	TRBJ2-2	-	TRBV9	TGTGCCAGCAGCGAGCCGACTAGCGGGAGGGGTATGAACACCGGGGAGCTGTTTTTT	CASSEPTSGRGMNTGELFF
-	TRBJ1-1	few	TRBV5-1	TGCGCCAGCAGCTCGATACAGTCGAACACTGAAGCTTTCTTT	CASSSIQSNTEAFF
TRBD1	TRBJ1-1	-	TRBV7-8	TGTGCCAGCAGCTTAAGGGGACAGGGGGCGGGATTCACTGAAGCTTTCTTT	CASSLRGQGAGFTEAFF
TRBD1	TRBJ1-1	-	TRBV19	TGTGCCAGTAGTCCCAGGGGGCGATCCACTGAAGCTTTCTTT	CASSPRGRSTEAFF
TRBD1	TRBJ2-2	once	TRBV7-8	TGTGCCAGCAGCCCAGGGACAGCGAACACCGGGGAGCTGTTTTTT	CASSPGTANTGELFF
-	TRBJ2-1	few	TRBV10-3	TGTGCCATCAGTGAGTCACCGGGAGCCCAATACAATGAGCAGTTCTTC	CAISESPGAQYNEQFF
-	TRBJ2-3	-	TRBV21-1	TGTGCCAGCAGCAAGAATGGAGGGGAGGAGGGGGCAAGCACAGATACGCAGTATTTT	CASSKNGGEEGASTDTQYF
-	TRBJ1-2	-	TRBV10-3	TGTGCCATCAGGCAAGACAGCCTGCCCTATGGCTACACCTTC	CAIRQDSLPYGYTF
-	TRBJ1-2	-	TRBV28	TGTGCCAGCAGGCCGGGGGGCGGTGGCTACACCTTC	CASRPGGGGYTF
TRBD1	TRBJ2-5	-	TRBV11-1	TGTGCCAGCAGCTTAGCGAGCGACAGGGGGGAGACCCAGTACTTC	CASSLASDRGETQYF
TRBD1	TRBJ1-1	-	TRBV5-5	TGTGCCAGCAGCACGCCACTGACAGGGAGGAACACTGAAGCTTTCTTT	CASSTPLTGRNTEAFF
-	TRBJ1-5	-	TRBV28	TGTGCCAGCAACGCTTTGGCGAGGAGGGTGATCAATCAGCCCCAGCATTTT	CASNALARRVINQPQHF
TRBD1	TRBJ1-2	-	TRBV19	TGTGCCAGTAGTCCTTCCTGGCAGGGGGCCCACTATGGCTACACCTTC	CASSPSWQGAHYGYTF
TRBD2	TRBJ2-3	-	TRBV6-1	TGTGCCAGCAGTGTCGGACTAGCGGGTTCGTCAGATACGCAGTATTTT	CASSVGLAGSSDTQYF
TRBD1	TRBJ2-7	once	TRBV4-3	TGCGCCAGCAGCCAATACAGGGGTCCTCCCTACGAGCAGTACTTC	CASSQYRGPPYEQYF
-	TRBJ2-1	-	TRBV3-1/TRBV3-2	TGTGCCAGCAGCCGTACTAGCAATGAGCAGTTCTTC	CASSRTSNEQFF
TRBD1	TRBJ2-1	-	TRBV27	TGTGCCAGCAGTTTGGGGGACAGAGCTTACAATGAGCAGTTCTTC	CASSLGDRAYNEQFF
TRBD1	TRBJ2-6	-	TRBV6-6	TGTGCCAGCAGTCCCCGGACAGGGTTAATTGGTGGGGCCAACGTCCTGACTTTC	CASSPRTGLIGGANVLTF
-	TRBJ2-2	-	TRBV24-1	TGTGCCACCAGCCCAAACACCGGGGAGCTGTTTTTT	CATSPNTGELFF
TRBD1	TRBJ1-4	-	TRBV24-1	TGTGCCACCAGTGACACAGGGGGTGGATCTAATGAAAAACTGTTTTTT	CATSDTGGGSNEKLFF
TRBD1	TRBJ2-1	-	TRBV10-1	TGCGCCAGCAGTGAAGGGGGCCTCTACAATGAGCAGTTCTTC	CASSEGGLYNEQFF
-	TRBJ1-3	-	TRBV9	TGTGCCAGCAGCACCCAACAGGGCCCTGGAAACACCATATATTTT	CASSTQQGPGNTIYF
TRBD2	TRBJ2-5	-	TRBV4-1	TGCGCCAGCAGACTAGCGTCCTCGGAGACCCAGTACTTC	CASRLASSETQYF
TRBD2	TRBJ2-5	-	TRBV5-1	TGCGCCAGCAGCTTGGGCTTAGCGGGAGGGCCTGAGACCCAGTACTTC	CASSLGLAGGPETQYF
-	TRBJ1-1	-	TRBV2	TGTGCCAGCAGTGCAAACAGGGAAACTGAAGCTTTCTTT	CASSANRETEAFF
TRBD1	TRBJ1-3	-	TRBV28	TGTGCCAGCAGTTTGACAGGGTCTGGAAACACCATATATTTT	CASSLTGSGNTIYF
TRBD2	TRBJ2-7	-	TRBV4-1	TGCGCCAGCAGCCAACTAGCGGATTCTCCCTACGAGCAGTACTTC	CASSQLADSPYEQYF
-	TRBJ1-6	few	TRBV12-3/TRBV12-4	TGTGCCAGCAGTTTAGACACAGATTCACCCCTCCACTTT	CASSLDTDSPLHF